The clone carrying this TCR beta chain turned up a few times. The entry originates in a study of cytomegalovirus exposure and HLA in healthy donors. The PCR employed 60 Vbeta primers together with 13 Jbeta primers. Only in-frame clones appear in the TCRdb table, and some are missing; sequencing was by immunoSEQ multiplex PCR. Of roughly 160,000 clones listed, 77% are singletons. The specimen was PBMCs. This sequence was found in a man between 45 and 60 years old in good health and CMV-seropositive.

For the CDR3, the DNA is TGTGCCAGCAGTTTAGGGGGACATCCCACCGGGGAGCTGTTTTTT. Translating it yields CASSLGGHPTGELFF. The V call is TRBV27, the J call TRBJ2-2; D might be TRBD1 (6 bases). This CDR3 region has 15 residues. Trimming stripped 2 bases from V and 4 bases from J, with 11 bases between. In germline, CDR1 is MNHEY, CDR2 SMNVEV (reference sequence).